A single sample gave rise to the 2 T cell receptor beta chains below, sequenced in a study of blood T cell repertoires in COVID-19. Measured with immunoSEQ multiplex PCR; TCRdb has only the in-frame clones, and not every one. There are about 230,000 clones in the sample; about 86% occur only once, and over 3% lies in the top ten. Sequencing was carried out using PBMCs or T cells enriched from blood (not recorded which). These receptors all stem from a woman between 45 and 65 years old in a cohort exposed to, infected with or recovered from COVID-19 (not recorded which).

J is TRBJ1-6 and V is TRBV2; 9 bases map to TRBD1. The germline V gene encodes CDR1 SNHLY and CDR2 FYNNEI. V was pared by 6 bases and J by 9 bases, with 3 bases of the junction left unmatched. The CDR3 sequence is 13 residues long. The CDR3 region has the DNA TGTGCCAGCAGAGGGGACAGGGTTTCACCCCTCCACTTT. Translation: CASRGDRVSPLHF.

The chain links TRBV11-2 to TRBJ1-2; 9 bases match TRBD1. Losses at the gene ends were 6 bases for V and 6 bases for J; bases not matched to a gene: 5. Germline V lookup: CDR1 SGHAT, CDR2 FQNNGV. CDR3 length: 13 amino acids. CDR3 sequence (DNA): TGTGCCAGCAGAGTCACAGGGGGCGATGGCTACACCTTC. It yields the protein CASRVTGGDGYTF.